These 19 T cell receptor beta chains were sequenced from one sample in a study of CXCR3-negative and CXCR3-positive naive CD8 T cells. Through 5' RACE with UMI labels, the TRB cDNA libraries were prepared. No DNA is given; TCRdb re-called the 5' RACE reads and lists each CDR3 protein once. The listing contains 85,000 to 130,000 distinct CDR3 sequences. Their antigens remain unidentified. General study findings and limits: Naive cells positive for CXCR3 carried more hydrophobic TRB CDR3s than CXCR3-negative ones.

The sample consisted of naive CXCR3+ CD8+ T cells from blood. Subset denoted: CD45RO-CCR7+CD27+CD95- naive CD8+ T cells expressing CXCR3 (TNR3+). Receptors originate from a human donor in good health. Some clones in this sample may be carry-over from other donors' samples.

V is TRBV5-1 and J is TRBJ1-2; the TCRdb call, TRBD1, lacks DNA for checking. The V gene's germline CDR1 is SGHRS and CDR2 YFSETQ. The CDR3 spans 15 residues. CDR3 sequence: CASSFTGQPNYGYTF.

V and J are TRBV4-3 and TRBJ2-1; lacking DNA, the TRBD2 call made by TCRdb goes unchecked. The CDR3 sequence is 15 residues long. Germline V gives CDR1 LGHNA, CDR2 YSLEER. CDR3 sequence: CASSQGTAAYNEQFF.

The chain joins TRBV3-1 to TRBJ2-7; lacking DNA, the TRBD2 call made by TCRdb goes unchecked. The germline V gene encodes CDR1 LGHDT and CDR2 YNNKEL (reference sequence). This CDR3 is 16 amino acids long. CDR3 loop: CASSPARGASTYEQYF.

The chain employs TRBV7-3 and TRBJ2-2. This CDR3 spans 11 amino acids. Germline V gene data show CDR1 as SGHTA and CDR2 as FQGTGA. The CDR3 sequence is CASRGTGELFF.

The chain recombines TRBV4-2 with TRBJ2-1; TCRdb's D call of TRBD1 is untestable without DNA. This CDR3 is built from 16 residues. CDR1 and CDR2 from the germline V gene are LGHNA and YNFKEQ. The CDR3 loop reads CASSQDVGSGGNEQFF.

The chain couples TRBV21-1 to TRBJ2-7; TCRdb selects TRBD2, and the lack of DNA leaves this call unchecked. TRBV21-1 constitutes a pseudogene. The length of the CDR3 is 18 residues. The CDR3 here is CASSKAGGLAGRSYEQYF.

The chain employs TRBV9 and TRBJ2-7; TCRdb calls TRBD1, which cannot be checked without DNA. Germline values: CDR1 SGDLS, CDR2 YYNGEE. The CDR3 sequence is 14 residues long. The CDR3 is CASSGSQGEDWQYF.

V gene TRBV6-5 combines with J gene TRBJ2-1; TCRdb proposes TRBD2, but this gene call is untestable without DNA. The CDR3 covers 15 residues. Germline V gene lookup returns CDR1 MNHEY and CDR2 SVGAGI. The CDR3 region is CASRPLADPYNEQFF.

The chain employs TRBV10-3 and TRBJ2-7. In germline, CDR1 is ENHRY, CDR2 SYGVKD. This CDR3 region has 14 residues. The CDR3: CAISEVGYSYEQYF.

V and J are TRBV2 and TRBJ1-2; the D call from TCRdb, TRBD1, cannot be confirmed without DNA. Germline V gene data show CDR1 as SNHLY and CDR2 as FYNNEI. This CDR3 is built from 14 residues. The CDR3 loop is CASTYRGGNYGYTF.

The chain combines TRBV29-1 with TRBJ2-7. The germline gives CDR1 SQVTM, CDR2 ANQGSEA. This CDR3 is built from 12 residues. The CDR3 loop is CSVDEGSYEQYF.

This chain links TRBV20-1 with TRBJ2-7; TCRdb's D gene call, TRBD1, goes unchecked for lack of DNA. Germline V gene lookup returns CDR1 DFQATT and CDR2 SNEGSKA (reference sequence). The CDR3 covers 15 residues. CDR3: CSARRQGWSSYEQYF.

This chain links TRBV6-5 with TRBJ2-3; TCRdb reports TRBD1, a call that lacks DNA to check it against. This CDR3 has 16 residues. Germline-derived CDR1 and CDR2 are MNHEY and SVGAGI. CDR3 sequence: CASSYSGTGRTDTQYF.

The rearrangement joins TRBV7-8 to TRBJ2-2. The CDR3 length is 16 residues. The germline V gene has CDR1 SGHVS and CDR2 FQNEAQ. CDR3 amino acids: CASSLEPGMSTGELFF.

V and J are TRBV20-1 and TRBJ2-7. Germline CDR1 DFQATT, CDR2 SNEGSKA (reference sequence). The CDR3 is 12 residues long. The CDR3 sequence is CSARDLGYEQYF.

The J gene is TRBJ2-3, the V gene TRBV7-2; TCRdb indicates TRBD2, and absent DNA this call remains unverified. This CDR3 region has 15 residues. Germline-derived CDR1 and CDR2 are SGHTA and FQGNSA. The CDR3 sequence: CASSFLAGGTDTQYF.

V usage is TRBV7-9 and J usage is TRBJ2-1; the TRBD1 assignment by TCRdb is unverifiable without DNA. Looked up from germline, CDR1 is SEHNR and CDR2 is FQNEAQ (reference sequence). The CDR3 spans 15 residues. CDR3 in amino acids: CASSYRDPPFDEQFF.

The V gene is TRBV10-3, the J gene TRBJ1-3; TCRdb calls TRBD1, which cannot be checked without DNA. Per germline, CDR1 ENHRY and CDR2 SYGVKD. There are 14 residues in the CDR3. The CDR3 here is CAISEPDRGNTIYF.

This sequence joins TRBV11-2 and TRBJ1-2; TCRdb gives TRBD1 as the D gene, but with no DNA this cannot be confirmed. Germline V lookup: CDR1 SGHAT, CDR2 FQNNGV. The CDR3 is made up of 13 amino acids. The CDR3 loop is CASSLTVVYGYTF.